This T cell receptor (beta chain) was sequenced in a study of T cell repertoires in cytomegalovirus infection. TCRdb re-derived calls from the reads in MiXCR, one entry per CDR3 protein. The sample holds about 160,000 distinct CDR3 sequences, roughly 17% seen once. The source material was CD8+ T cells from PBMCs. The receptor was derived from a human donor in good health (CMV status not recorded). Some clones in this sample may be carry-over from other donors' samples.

CDR3 sequence: CASRGSGTVVYGYTF. The CDR3 nucleotides read TGTGCCAGCAGGGGCTCCGGGACAGTAGTCTATGGCTACACCTTC. This rearrangement joins TRBV7-9 to TRBJ1-2, with TRBD1 matching over 7 bases. V shed 6 bases and J 4 bases; nucleotides not matched to a gene: 11. The length of the CDR3 is 15 residues. Germline V gene lookup returns CDR1 SEHNR and CDR2 FQNEAQ (reference sequence).